This TCR beta chain came from a study of Ad26.COV2.S vaccination and SARS-CoV-2 variants listed by TCRdb under 2021. Some background on the complete study: Donors in the vaccine arm were drawn from COV1001, a multicentre, randomized, double-blind, placebo-controlled phase I-IIa trial testing Ad26.COV2.S in healthy adults. Ad26.COV2.S was given intramuscularly at 5x10^10 or 1x10^11 viral particles, as a single shot or as two shots 56 days apart. Sequencing of the TCRbeta repertoire served to evaluate the specificity and breadth of SARS-CoV-2-reactive T cell receptors following Ad26.COV2.S vaccination. The TCR-sequenced set comprised around 30 samples: around 20 Ad26.COV2.S vaccine recipients, 5 placebo recipients and 8 SARS-CoV-2 convalescent individuals. Trial participants were randomized into five groups of five, in which low-dose or high-dose Ad26.COV2.S was given once or twice, or placebo was given on both occasions. Throughout the experiments and outcome assessment, investigators stayed blinded to trial group allocation. On the study overall, not on this receptor specifically: Vaccine and placebo recipients had comparable non-spike TCR breadth, which fits with the vaccine containing only spike. The study was not powered to compare responses between vaccine doses or regimens. It was noted by the authors that total T cell responses may have been underestimated by the TCR breadth and depth analyses. Substantial breadth of spike-specific CD8+ and CD4+ T cell responses was reported after vaccination. Spike-specific TCR breadth was higher in Ad26.COV2.S recipients than in placebo recipients (P = 0.0014).

Inclusive of the bounding cysteine and phenylalanine, the CDR3 is 11 residues long. CDR3 DNA only is kept here, 33 bases in frame from base 1. V is cut by 0 bases and J by 12 bases, and the space between the germline ends is 9 bases. Interpreted using the paper, the treatment or condition label stands for: roughly 19 received Ad26.COV2.S at low or high dose, single or two shots; roughly five received placebo; per-sample allocation not given. Repertoires of vaccine and placebo recipients were sequenced from samples collected on day 63 after the first injection. Cohort 1b enrolled 20 to 30 adults aged 18-55 years at a single site in Boston, USA, between 29 July and 7 August 2020. Ad26.COV2.S consisted of a replication-incompetent adenovirus type 26 vector by which a prefusion-stabilized SARS-CoV-2 spike protein from the original Wuhan strain was expressed. A remark on this clone: No antigen is known for it. No qualities accompany the bases; no much larger clone lies one base away.

TCRbeta CDR3 regions were sequenced with the immunoSEQ Assay. After extraction, genomic DNA underwent amplification by bias-controlled multiplex PCR, followed by high-throughput sequencing. The paper's data handling went like this. To quantify the absolute abundance of every unique TCRbeta CDR3 region, sequences were collapsed and filtered. T cell fraction was estimated by normalization of TCRbeta template counts to usable DNA, with usable DNA being measured through amplification of reference genes present in all nucleated cells. Repertoire TCRs were annotated as SARS-CoV-2-specific by exact matching of V gene, CDR3 amino acid sequence and J gene to a known reactive TCR set. The reference SARS-CoV-2 TCR set was obtained from MIRA and was filtered for enrichment in COVID-19-positive ImmuneCODE repertoires, whereby public or cross-reactive TCRs were removed. Based on the MIRA antigens, annotated TCRs were further analysed at the level of specific ORF or position within ORF. Breadth was defined as the number of annotated unique rearrangements divided by the total number of unique productive rearrangements, and depth was defined as the summed frequency of the annotated unique rearrangements. Two-sided Wilcoxon rank-sum tests were applied when comparing TCR breadth between groups. The source is immuneACCESS, and TCRdb retained only in-frame sequences with V and J called. Part of the clones is not carried over; for the studies checked, unresolved V genes explain less than half of this, and the remainder is unexplained. That table gives V, J and clone size, and the DNA gave D and trimming. The sample table lists under 600,000 clones, about nine tenths of them with a count of one. 1.5% to 2% of the sample is held by the ten biggest clonotypes.

Sequencing used peripheral blood, obtained in a trial of Ad26.COV2.S vaccine versus placebo. The receptor was derived from a person aged 18-60 years who received the Ad26.COV2.S COVID-19 vaccine or a placebo. The chain employs TRBV23-1 and TRBJ2-7; the D gene is not confidently resolved. TRBV23-1 is annotated as an ORF whose role is uncertain. The DNA reads as follows: TGCGCCAGCAGTCAATCCGGCAGGTGGTACTTC. This sequence encodes CASSQSGRWYF.